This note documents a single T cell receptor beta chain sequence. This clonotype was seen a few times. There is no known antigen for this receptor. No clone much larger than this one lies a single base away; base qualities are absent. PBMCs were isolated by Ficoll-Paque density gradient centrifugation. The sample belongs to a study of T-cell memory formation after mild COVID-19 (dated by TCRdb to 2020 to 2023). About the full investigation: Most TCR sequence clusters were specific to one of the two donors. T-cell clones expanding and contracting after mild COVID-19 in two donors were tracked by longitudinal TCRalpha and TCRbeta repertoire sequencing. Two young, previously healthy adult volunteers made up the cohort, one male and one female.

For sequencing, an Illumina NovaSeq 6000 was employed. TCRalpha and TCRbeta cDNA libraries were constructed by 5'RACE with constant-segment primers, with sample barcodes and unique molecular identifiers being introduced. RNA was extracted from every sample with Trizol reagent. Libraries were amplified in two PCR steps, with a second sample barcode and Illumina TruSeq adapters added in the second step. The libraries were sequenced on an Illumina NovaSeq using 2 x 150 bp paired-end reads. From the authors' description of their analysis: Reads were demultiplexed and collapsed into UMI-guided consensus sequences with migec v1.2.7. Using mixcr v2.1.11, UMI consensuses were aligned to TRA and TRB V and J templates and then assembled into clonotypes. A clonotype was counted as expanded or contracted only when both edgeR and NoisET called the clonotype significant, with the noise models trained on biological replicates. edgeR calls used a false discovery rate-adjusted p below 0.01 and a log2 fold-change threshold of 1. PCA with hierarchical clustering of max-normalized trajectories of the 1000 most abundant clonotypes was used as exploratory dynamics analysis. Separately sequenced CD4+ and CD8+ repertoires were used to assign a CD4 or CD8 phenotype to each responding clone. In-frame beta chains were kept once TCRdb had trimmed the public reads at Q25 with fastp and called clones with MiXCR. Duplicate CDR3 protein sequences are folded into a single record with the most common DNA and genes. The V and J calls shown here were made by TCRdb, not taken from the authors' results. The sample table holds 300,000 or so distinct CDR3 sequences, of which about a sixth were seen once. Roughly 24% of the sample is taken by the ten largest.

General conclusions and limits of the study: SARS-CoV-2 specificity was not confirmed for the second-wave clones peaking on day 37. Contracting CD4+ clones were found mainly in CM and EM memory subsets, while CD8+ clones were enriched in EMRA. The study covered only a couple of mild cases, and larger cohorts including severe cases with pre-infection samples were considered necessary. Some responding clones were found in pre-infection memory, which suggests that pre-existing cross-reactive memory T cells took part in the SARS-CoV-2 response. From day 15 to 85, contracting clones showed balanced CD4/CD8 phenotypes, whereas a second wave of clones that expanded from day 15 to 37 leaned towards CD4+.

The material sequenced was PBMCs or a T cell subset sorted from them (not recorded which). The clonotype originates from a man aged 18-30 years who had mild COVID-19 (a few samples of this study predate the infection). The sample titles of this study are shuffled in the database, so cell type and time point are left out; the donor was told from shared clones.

The CDR3 loop reads CAISEPESQGYKQFF. The sequence in DNA is TGTGCCATCAGTGAGCCGGAGTCCCAGGGGTATAAGCAGTTCTTC. The chain is made from TRBV10-3 and TRBJ2-1; the best D guess is TRBD1, with 6 bases matching. From cysteine to phenylalanine, the CDR3 is 15 amino acids long. Only the CDR3 region is kept as DNA, spanning 45 bases read in frame from base 1. The V and J ends are trimmed by 2 bases and 11 bases, leaving 19 bases between them. Per the germline V gene, ENHRY is the CDR1 and SYGVKD is the CDR2.